Each of the 3 T cell receptor beta chains below was sequenced from the same sample in a study of vaccination effects on CD4 cells after COVID-19. Using immunoSEQ multiplex PCR, the repertoire was profiled, and TCRdb retains in-frame clones only, with some absent. The table has about 57,000 clones, under 85% seen once. No antigens are known for them. Following an approximately 11-day culture, CD4+ T cells were purified. Vaccine administered to participants consisted of two doses of either BNT162b2 or mRNA-1273. The specimen was CD4+ T cells from PBMCs cultured without peptide, collected after COVID-19 vaccination. These receptors came from a human donor who received a COVID-19 vaccine.

The chain is built from TRBV27 and TRBJ2-2; 8 positions agree with TRBD1. Losses at the gene ends were 2 bases for V and 0 bases for J; bases not matched to a gene: 5. The CDR3 extends over 17 amino acids. Germline CDR1 is MNHEY and CDR2 is SMNVEV (reference sequence). The CDR3 DNA follows: TGTGCCAGCAGTTTAGATGTGGGACAGGCGAACACCGGGGAGCTGTTTTTT. As protein: CASSLDVGQANTGELFF.

This sequence joins TRBV15 and TRBJ2-5, with TRBD2 as a possible D gene (5 bases). V lost 0 bases and J lost 7, with 6 bases in between. CDR1 and CDR2 (germline): LNHNV, YYDKDF (reference sequence). The CDR3 contains 12 residues. In DNA form, the CDR3 reads TGTGCCACCAGCAGAGATGCGGGGACCCAGTACTTC. As protein: CATSRDAGTQYF.

CDR3 coding DNA: TGTGCCAGCAGTTCCCCTGGACAGGTGAACACTGAAGCTTTCTTT. It specifies CASSSPGQVNTEAFF. V usage is TRBV6-5 and J usage is TRBJ1-1; TRBD1 matches 7 bases. Looked up from germline, CDR1 is MNHEY and CDR2 is SVGAGI. The CDR3 sequence is 15 residues long. V shed 4 bases, J shed 0 bases, and the junction held 5 bases outside the gene matches.